Shown below are 28 T cell receptor beta chains from a single sample sequenced in a study of cytomegalovirus exposure and HLA in healthy donors. Sequencing used immunoSEQ multiplex PCR; TCRdb keeps in-frame clones, though not all of them. Among tens of thousands of clones listed, approximately 84% were seen once. Material: PBMCs. The receptors come from a woman between 18 and 29 years old in good health and CMV-seropositive.

V gene TRBV14 combines with J gene TRBJ2-7; D might be TRBD2 (5 bases). Trimming removed 5 bases at V and 2 bases at J, with 10 bases between. The V gene's germline CDR1 is SGHDN and CDR2 FVKESK. The CDR3 loop spans 13 amino acids. The CDR3 is CASSSSPPYEQYF. The CDR3 DNA is TGTGCCAGCAGCTCTAGCCCCCCCTACGAGCAGTACTTC.

This chain links TRBV7-2 with TRBJ1-5; D is uncertain. Trimming took off 5 bases at V and 6 bases at J, with 11 bases between the two ends. Germline CDR1 SGHTA, CDR2 FQGNSA. This CDR3 contains 13 residues. This chain's CDR3 is CASSTIGSQPQHF. For the CDR3, the DNA is TGTGCCAGCAGCACCATAGGGAGTCAGCCCCAGCATTTT.

The rearrangement joins TRBV18 to TRBJ2-4, with 9 positions matching TRBD1. V was pared by 2 bases and J by 1 base, with 6 bases of the junction left unmatched. The CDR3 covers 17 residues. Germline V gene lookup returns CDR1 KGHSH and CDR2 LQKENI. The CDR3 DNA reads TGTGCCAGCTCACCAGGGGACAGGGTATGGGCCAAAAACATTCAGTACTTC. It encodes CASSPGDRVWAKNIQYF.

This clone came up once. The CDR3 DNA reads TGCGCCAGCAGCCTCGGGACAGGGAAAAACATTCAGTACTTC. Its protein is CASSLGTGKNIQYF. The chain couples TRBV4-1 to TRBJ2-4; 9 positions agree with TRBD1. The CDR3 runs 14 residues. CDR1 and CDR2 from the germline V gene are MGHRA and YSYEKL. V trimming: 4 bases; J trimming: 4 bases; junction bases outside the gene matches: 2.

The chain is built from TRBV5-1 and TRBJ2-1; 7 bases are shared with TRBD2. CDR1 and CDR2 (germline): SGHRS, YFSETQ. This CDR3 spans 15 amino acids. After removal of 1 base from V and 1 base from J, the junction contained 2 bases not matched to a gene. The CDR3 is CASSLSSGSYNEQFF. Here the CDR3 DNA reads TGCGCCAGCAGCTTGTCTAGCGGATCCTACAATGAGCAGTTCTTC. The entire variable domain, with the rest obtained from reference TRBV5-1 and TRBJ2-1, is as follows: KAGVTQTPRYLIKTRGQQVTLSCSPISGHRSVSWYQQTPGQGLQFLFEYFSETQRNKGNFPGRFSGRQFSNSRSEMNVSTLELGDSALYLCASSLSSGSYNEQFFGPGTRLTVL.

This chain links TRBV27 with TRBJ1-4, with 9 bases lining up with TRBD1. Germline values: CDR1 MNHEY, CDR2 SMNVEV (reference sequence). The CDR3 covers 14 residues. V lost 5 bases and J lost 7; bases outside the gene matches: 5. The chain's CDR3 is CASSHPGQGEKLFF. CDR3 in DNA: TGTGCCAGCAGTCACCCGGGACAGGGTGAAAAACTGTTTTTT.

This clone was recorded once. The rearrangement uses TRBV7-9 and TRBJ1-4, with 8 positions matching TRBD1. This CDR3 comprises 17 residues. The V segment lost 7 bases and the J segment 3 bases; nucleotides outside the gene matches: 13. Germline CDR1 is SEHNR and CDR2 is FQNEAQ (reference sequence). CDR3 bases: TGTGCCAGCACCCCGGACAGGGTACCAGCATCTAATGAAAAACTGTTTTTT. Its protein product is CASTPDRVPASNEKLFF. The full variable domain, its missing parts supplied by reference TRBV7-9 and TRBJ1-4, is DTGVSQNPRHKITKRGQNVTFRCDPISEHNRLYWYRQTLGQGPEFLTYFQNEAQLEKSRLLSDRFSAERPKGSFSTLEIQRTEQGDSAMYLCASTPDRVPASNEKLFFGSGTQLSVL.

The CDR3 coding sequence is TGCGCCAGCAGGCCTAGCGGGGGGACATACGAGCAGTACTTC. It translates to CASRPSGGTYEQYF. The genes are TRBV10-2 and TRBJ2-7; TRBD2 agrees at 11 bases. The CDR3 has 14 amino acids. Trimming cost V 6 bases and J 4 bases; bases outside gene matches: 5. The V gene's germline CDR1 is WSHSY and CDR2 SAAADI.

J is TRBJ1-6 and V is TRBV30; perhaps TRBD1 as D (5 bases). Trimming pared 7 bases from V and 8 bases from J, leaving 18 bases between. The CDR3 is 14 amino acids. CDR1 and CDR2 from the germline V gene are GTSNPN and SVGIG (reference sequence). CDR3 region: CASDGAQEYSPLHF. DNA for the CDR3: TGTGCCTCGGATGGGGCCCAAGAGTATTCACCCCTCCACTTT. Filled out from reference TRBV30 and TRBJ1-6, the complete variable domain reads SQTIHQWPATLVQPVGSPLSLECTVEGTSNPNLYWYRQAAGRGLQLLFYSVGIGQISSEVPQNLSASRPQDRQFILSSKKLLLSDSGFYLCASDGAQEYSPLHFGNGTRLTVT.

In DNA, the CDR3 is TGTGCCAGCAGCCAAGAGGGGGGGTTTGCTGTGGCAGATACGCAGTATTTT. Protein sequence: CASSQEGGFAVADTQYF. The chain has TRBV14 and TRBJ2-3; 7 bases fit TRBD2. Trimming took 0 bases from V and 4 from J; bases not matched to a gene: 10. Germline CDR1 is SGHDN and CDR2 is FVKESK. CDR3 length: 17 amino acids.

The chain recombines TRBV27 with TRBJ1-4; D ambiguous. Germline CDR1 is MNHEY and CDR2 is SMNVEV (reference sequence). V lost 5 bases to trimming and J lost 7 bases, with 17 bases between them. The CDR3 is 15 amino acids. The CDR3 loop reads CASSTRTPEGEKLFF. CDR3 sequence (DNA): TGTGCCAGCAGTACAAGGACCCCGGAGGGTGAAAAACTGTTTTTT.

V and J are TRBV27 and TRBJ1-1; a possible D gene is TRBD1 (6 bases). Trimming took off 4 bases at V and 3 bases at J, with 18 bases between the two ends. Germline CDR1 MNHEY, CDR2 SMNVEV (reference sequence). The CDR3 totals 16 residues. DNA for the CDR3: TGTGCCAGCAGTTACCGGACAGTGAACCTGGACACTGAAGCTTTCTTT. Protein: CASSYRTVNLDTEAFF.

The chain links TRBV19 to TRBJ2-7; the match to TRBD2 covers 7 bases. Germline assignment: CDR1 LNHDA and CDR2 SQIVND (reference sequence). The V and J ends lost 11 bases and 5 bases, in that order; junction bases with no gene match: 9. This CDR3 spans 12 amino acids. The CDR3 coding sequence is TGTGCCGTAGGGAGGGGCCGGGACGAGCAGTACTTC. It codes for CAVGRGRDEQYF.

The chain joins TRBV5-1 to TRBJ1-3; no firm D call. The length of the CDR3 is 15 residues. Germline V gene data show CDR1 as SGHRS and CDR2 as YFSETQ. Trimming pared 4 bases from V and 8 bases from J, leaving 19 bases between. This CDR3 is CASSPGSGMGDTIYF. The CDR3 bases are TGCGCCAGCAGCCCCGGGTCTGGGATGGGAGACACCATATATTTT. Using reference TRBV5-1 and TRBJ1-3 for the parts outside the CDR3, the full variable domain is KAGVTQTPRYLIKTRGQQVTLSCSPISGHRSVSWYQQTPGQGLQFLFEYFSETQRNKGNFPGRFSGRQFSNSRSEMNVSTLELGDSALYLCASSPGSGMGDTIYFGEGSWLTVV.

The V gene is TRBV28, the J gene TRBJ1-5; the match to TRBD1 covers 8 bases. This CDR3 has 12 amino acids. Trimming at V came to 8 bases and at J to 5 bases, leaving 2 bases not matched to a gene. CDR1 is MDHEN and CDR2 is SYDVKM in the germline V gene. The CDR3 DNA reads TGTGCCAGCCAGGGGGCTGATCAGCCCCAGCATTTT. It yields the protein CASQGADQPQHF.

This clone has only a few counts. The chain employs TRBV9 and TRBJ2-4; TRBD1 matches 8 bases. Germline CDR1 is SGDLS and CDR2 is YYNGEE. V lost 3 bases, J lost 0 bases, and 8 bases stayed unmatched. CDR3 length: 17 residues. The chain's CDR3 is CASSADRDGLAKNIQYF. CDR3 nucleotide sequence: TGTGCCAGCAGCGCGGACAGGGACGGACTAGCCAAAAACATTCAGTACTTC.

CDR3 amino acids: CASSLDGTGSSYEQYF. DNA of the CDR3: TGTGCCAGCAGCTTAGACGGGACAGGGAGCTCCTACGAGCAGTACTTC. The chain joins TRBV7-2 to TRBJ2-7; the match to TRBD1 covers 9 bases. V gave up 1 base and J gave up 0 bases; unmatched junction bases: 4. The CDR3 consists of 16 residues. Germline V gene sequence: CDR1 SGHTA, CDR2 FQGNSA.

The rearrangement uses TRBV29-1 and TRBJ2-2; TRBD2 aligns across 8 bases. V was pared by 6 bases and J by 5 bases, with 8 bases of the junction left unmatched. Germline assignment: CDR1 SQVTM and CDR2 ANQGSEA. The CDR3 contains 14 residues. The CDR3 nucleotides read TGCAGCGTCGGTAGCGGGGCGGGGACCGGGGAGCTGTTTTTT. As protein: CSVGSGAGTGELFF.

V and J are TRBV7-9 and TRBJ2-7, with 8 bases that match TRBD2. V lost 8 bases and J lost 8; bases outside the gene matches: 20. The germline V gene encodes CDR1 SEHNR and CDR2 FQNEAQ (reference sequence). The CDR3 loop spans 16 amino acids. This CDR3 is CASGRGDLRAVAKQYF. The DNA for the CDR3 is TGTGCCAGCGGGCGGGGGGACCTACGAGCAGTCGCCAAGCAGTACTTC.

This chain joins TRBV15 and TRBJ2-3; 10 nucleotides match TRBD2. This CDR3 region has 16 residues. Germline lookup yields CDR1 LNHNV and CDR2 YYDKDF (reference sequence). V lost 4 bases and J lost 0; bases outside the gene matches: 4. The CDR3: CATSTERGGSTDTQYF. The CDR3 DNA is TGTGCCACCAGCACCGAGCGGGGGGGAAGCACAGATACGCAGTATTTT.

The chain employs TRBV7-2 and TRBJ2-7; 13 bases match TRBD2. Germline V gene data show CDR1 as SGHTA and CDR2 as FQGNSA. The CDR3 length is 16 residues. J lost 3 bases, V lost 5 bases, and 7 bases had no gene match. The chain's CDR3 is CASSRGLAGDDYEQYF. The CDR3 DNA reads TGTGCCAGCAGCCGAGGACTAGCGGGGGACGACTACGAGCAGTACTTC. The whole variable domain, filled in from reference TRBV7-2 and TRBJ2-7, reads GAGVSQSPSNKVTEKGKDVELRCDPISGHTALYWYRQSLGQGLEFLIYFQGNSAPDKSGLPSDRFSAERTGGSVSTLTIQRTQQEDSAVYLCASSRGLAGDDYEQYFGPGTRLTVT.

This chain joins TRBV5-1 and TRBJ2-2; 10 bases agree with TRBD2. The J segment lost 6 bases and the V segment lost 1 base, leaving 6 bases of the junction unmatched. The V gene's germline CDR1 is SGHRS and CDR2 YFSETQ. The CDR3 contains 16 residues. The CDR3 nucleotides are TGCGCCAGCAGCTTGTCCAGCGGGGGGGATCCCGGGGAGCTGTTTTTT. This codes for CASSLSSGGDPGELFF. The entire variable domain, with the rest obtained from reference TRBV5-1 and TRBJ2-2, is as follows: KAGVTQTPRYLIKTRGQQVTLSCSPISGHRSVSWYQQTPGQGLQFLFEYFSETQRNKGNFPGRFSGRQFSNSRSEMNVSTLELGDSALYLCASSLSSGGDPGELFFGEGSRLTVL.

CDR3 protein: CASSPYQETQYF. CDR3 in DNA: TGTGCCAGCAGTCCGTACCAAGAGACCCAGTACTTC. V is TRBV28 and J is TRBJ2-5; D is unresolved. Trimming took 5 bases from V and 0 from J, leaving 4 bases between them. The CDR3 consists of 12 residues. Germline assignment: CDR1 MDHEN and CDR2 SYDVKM.

The chain combines TRBV25-1 with TRBJ2-2, with 9 bases lining up with TRBD1. The CDR3 is 18 residues long. Germline V lookup: CDR1 MGHDK, CDR2 SYGVNS. The J segment lost 5 bases and the V segment lost 2 bases, leaving 12 bases of the junction unmatched. CDR3: CASSEHGTGTSGTGELFF. In nucleotides, the CDR3 is TGTGCCAGCAGTGAACATGGGACAGGGACCAGCGGGACCGGGGAGCTGTTTTTT.

This chain links TRBV5-1 with TRBJ1-2; 9 positions agree with TRBD1. J was trimmed by 4 bases and V by 0 bases; bases with no gene match: 4. The CDR3 totals 15 residues. CDR1 is SGHRS, CDR2 YFSETQ, per germline. The CDR3 bases are TGCGCCAGCAGCTTGGGTACAGGGGGCGCCTATGGCTACACCTTC. As protein: CASSLGTGGAYGYTF.

The gene calls are TRBV27 and TRBJ2-1; D gene uncertain. In germline, CDR1 is MNHEY, CDR2 SMNVEV (reference sequence). V was cut by 2 bases and J by 4 bases, with 9 bases left in between. The CDR3 is 14 residues long. This chain's CDR3 is CASSLGATYNEQFF. The CDR3, as DNA: TGTGCCAGCAGTTTAGGAGCCACATACAATGAGCAGTTCTTC.

The chain carries TRBV19 and TRBJ1-5, with a possible D match to TRBD1 (5 bases). The CDR3 has 16 residues. V dropped 1 base and J dropped 1 base, with 11 bases sitting between them. CDR1 LNHDA and CDR2 SQIVND come from the germline V gene (reference sequence). CDR3 sequence reads: CASSIAAGMSNQPQHF. The CDR3 nucleotides read TGTGCCAGTAGTATAGCTGCAGGGATGAGCAATCAGCCCCAGCATTTT.

The V and J genes are TRBV5-1 and TRBJ2-1; D unclear. Germline-derived CDR1 and CDR2 are SGHRS and YFSETQ. The CDR3 runs to 16 residues. V dropped 1 base and J dropped 7 bases, with 18 bases sitting between them. The CDR3 region is CASSLISATLENEQFF. The CDR3 DNA reads as TGCGCCAGCAGCTTGATAAGTGCGACATTAGAGAATGAGCAGTTCTTC.